Listed below are T cell receptor beta chains from one sample, sequenced in a study of blood T cell repertoires in COVID-19. Measured with immunoSEQ multiplex PCR; TCRdb has only the in-frame clones, and not every one. The sample has 100,000 to 150,000 clones, more than 80% seen once. Sequencing was performed on peripheral blood. The receptors here all came from a woman in her fifties or sixties with acute or convalescent COVID-19. The CDR3 runs from the conserved cysteine through the conserved F or W. A D gene is named only where the DNA matches it firmly. The size of a clone is reported for some rows only, either as once, few or many, or as a class for expanded clones.

j_gene: TRBJ2-3; d_gene: -; v_gene: TRBV5-1; abundance: -; CDR3nt: TGCGCCAGCAGCCCAGGACAAACAGATACGCAGTATTTT; CDR3aa: CASSPGQTDTQYF
j_gene: TRBJ1-2; d_gene: TRBD1; v_gene: TRBV5-1; abundance: -; CDR3nt: TGCGCCAGCACAGGGACAGGGCGTAGAGACGGGGATGGCTACACCTTC; CDR3aa: CASTGTGRRDGDGYTF
j_gene: TRBJ1-1; d_gene: -; v_gene: TRBV6-2/TRBV6-3; abundance: few; CDR3nt: TGTGCCAGCAGTGACAGGATCACTGAAGCTTTCTTT; CDR3aa: CASSDRITEAFF
j_gene: TRBJ2-6; d_gene: TRBD1; v_gene: TRBV19; abundance: -; CDR3nt: TGTGCCAGTACAGACAGGGGGCCTGGTGGGGCCAACGTCCTGACTTTC; CDR3aa: CASTDRGPGGANVLTF
j_gene: TRBJ2-2; d_gene: TRBD2; v_gene: TRBV7-6; abundance: -; CDR3nt: TGTGCCAGCAGCTTAGGCGGGGGAACCGGGGAGCTGTTTTTT; CDR3aa: CASSLGGGTGELFF
j_gene: TRBJ1-2; d_gene: -; v_gene: TRBV29-1; abundance: few; CDR3nt: TGCAGCGTTGAAAGGGGTACCGGCTACACCTTC; CDR3aa: CSVERGTGYTF
j_gene: TRBJ1-2; d_gene: TRBD1; v_gene: TRBV27; abundance: -; CDR3nt: TGTGCCAGCAGTTTAAGGACAGGGGGCGGCTATGGCTACACCTTC; CDR3aa: CASSLRTGGGYGYTF
j_gene: TRBJ1-4; d_gene: TRBD1; v_gene: TRBV6-6; abundance: -; CDR3nt: TGTGCCAGCAGGCGAGACAGGGAACCGACTGAAAAACTGTTTTTT; CDR3aa: CASRRDREPTEKLFF
j_gene: TRBJ2-5; d_gene: TRBD1; v_gene: TRBV3-1/TRBV3-2; abundance: -; CDR3nt: TGTGCCAGCAGCAACGGACAGGGGAGGGAGACCCAGTACTTC; CDR3aa: CASSNGQGRETQYF
j_gene: TRBJ1-2; d_gene: -; v_gene: TRBV7-9; abundance: -; CDR3nt: TGTGCCAGCAGCTTAACGCAGGGTAACTATGGCTACACCTTC; CDR3aa: CASSLTQGNYGYTF
j_gene: TRBJ2-1; d_gene: TRBD2; v_gene: TRBV5-3; abundance: -; CDR3nt: TGTGCCAGAAGCCCCGGGACTAGGGATCATCATGAGCAGTTCTTC; CDR3aa: CARSPGTRDHHEQFF
j_gene: TRBJ1-3; d_gene: -; v_gene: TRBV6-5; abundance: -; CDR3nt: TGTGCCAGCAGTTACGGGGCAGTAGGTGGAAACACCATATATTTT; CDR3aa: CASSYGAVGGNTIYF
j_gene: TRBJ1-2; d_gene: -; v_gene: TRBV6-5; abundance: -; CDR3nt: TGTGCCAGCAGTTATAAAAAACAGGGCCCTGGCTACACCTTC; CDR3aa: CASSYKKQGPGYTF
j_gene: TRBJ1-5; d_gene: -; v_gene: TRBV2; abundance: -; CDR3nt: TGTGCCAGCAAGCGCAGCCCCAATCAGCCCCAGCATTTT; CDR3aa: CASKRSPNQPQHF
j_gene: TRBJ1-6; d_gene: -; v_gene: TRBV9; abundance: -; CDR3nt: TGTGCCAGCAGCGTAGGAACGGATTCACCCCTCCACTTT; CDR3aa: CASSVGTDSPLHF
j_gene: TRBJ1-1; d_gene: -; v_gene: TRBV11-1; abundance: -; CDR3nt: TGTGCCAGCAGCTCTGGACAGTGGAACACTGAAGCTTTCTTT; CDR3aa: CASSSGQWNTEAFF
j_gene: TRBJ2-1; d_gene: TRBD1; v_gene: TRBV6-5; abundance: -; CDR3nt: TGTGCCAGCAGGATGGGACAGGGGGCAGGAGGTGAGCAGTTCTTC; CDR3aa: CASRMGQGAGGEQFF
j_gene: TRBJ1-1; d_gene: -; v_gene: TRBV29-1; abundance: -; CDR3nt: TGCAGCGTTGGGTCAGGTTCTAACACTGAAGCTTTCTTT; CDR3aa: CSVGSGSNTEAFF
j_gene: TRBJ1-5; d_gene: -; v_gene: TRBV6-5; abundance: -; CDR3nt: TGTGCCAGCAGTTACAGCCTCGGGGGGGATCAGCCCCAGCATTTT; CDR3aa: CASSYSLGGDQPQHF
j_gene: TRBJ1-1; d_gene: -; v_gene: TRBV14; abundance: once; CDR3nt: TGTGCCAGCAGTCTTTCTCAGGGGACTGAAGCTTTCTTT; CDR3aa: CASSLSQGTEAFF
j_gene: TRBJ1-1; d_gene: -; v_gene: TRBV7-9; abundance: few; CDR3nt: TGTGCCAGCAGCTTAGAGTGGGCGCCTCCGAACACTGAAGCTTTCTTT; CDR3aa: CASSLEWAPPNTEAFF
j_gene: TRBJ2-5; d_gene: -; v_gene: TRBV12-5; abundance: few; CDR3nt: TGTGCTAGTGGTTTGGGCAGGCAAGAGACCCAGTACTTC; CDR3aa: CASGLGRQETQYF